The clone carrying this T cell receptor beta chain showed up just a few times. As yet, its antigen is unknown. This CDR3 has 11 amino acids. Trimming took 2 bases from V and 14 from J; bases not matched to a gene: 5. From germline, CDR1 is GTSNPN and CDR2 SVGIG (reference sequence). A quantitative 5'-RACE method, one with molecular barcodes, was used to make TCR beta libraries. TCRdb re-called the 5' RACE reads with MiXCR, one entry per CDR3 protein. This sample has almost 400,000 distinct CDR3 sequences, with approximately 20% found just once. This sample was taken from a study of CD8 T cells in ankylosing spondylitis. Study-wide findings and caveats: Some motif variants had been reported before (in reactive arthritis synovial fluid and blood). Clones linked to the disease showed a CD8+ phenotype. They occurred at relatively low frequencies in peripheral blood. The clones that were linked to disease were reported to be significantly enriched in matched synovial fluid samples from ankylosing spondylitis patients. Ankylosing spondylitis blood appeared to be characterized by a TCR beta motif of about eight highly homologous variants.

The sample consisted of blood, either unsorted or a sorted T cell fraction (not recorded which). This clonotype was obtained from a male donor with ankylosing spondylitis. V usage is TRBV30 and J usage is TRBJ2-3; 9 nucleotides agree with TRBD2. CDR3 DNA: TGTGCCTGGAGTTCCGGGACTAGCCGGTATTTT. This translates into CAWSSGTSRYF.